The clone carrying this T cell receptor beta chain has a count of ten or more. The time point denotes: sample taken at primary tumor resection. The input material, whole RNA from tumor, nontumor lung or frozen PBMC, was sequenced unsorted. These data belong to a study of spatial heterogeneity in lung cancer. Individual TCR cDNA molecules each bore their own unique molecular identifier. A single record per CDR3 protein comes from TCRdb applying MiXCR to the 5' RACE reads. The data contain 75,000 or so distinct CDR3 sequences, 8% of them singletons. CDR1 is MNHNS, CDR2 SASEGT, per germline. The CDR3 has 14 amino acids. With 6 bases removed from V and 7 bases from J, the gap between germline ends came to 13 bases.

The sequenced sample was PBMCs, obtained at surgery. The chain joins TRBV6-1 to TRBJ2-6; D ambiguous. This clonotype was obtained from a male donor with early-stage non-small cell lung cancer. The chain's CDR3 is CASRASPGANVLTF. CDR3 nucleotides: TGTGCCAGCAGGGCGTCCCCAGGAGCCAACGTCCTGACTTTC.